This TCR beta chain appears in the sequencing data of a study of CD8+ T cells in alopecia areata. Following extraction, RNA underwent reverse transcription to cDNA, which served as the sequencing template. TCRdb's copy holds only in-frame clones and misses some; the assay was immunoSEQ multiplex PCR. Of 110,000 or so clones in the sample, roughly 68% were seen once. The V and J ends lost 4 bases and 2 bases respectively, with 20 bases between them. Germline V lookup: CDR1 SGDLS, CDR2 YYNGEE. CDR3 size: 17 residues. The sample consisted of CD4+ T cells sorted from blood. The source of this sequence is a human donor in good health. The rearrangement uses TRBV9 and TRBJ2-3, with a possible D match to TRBD2 (6 bases). The CDR3 reads CASSPQTGVAPTDTQYF. CDR3 nucleotides: TGTGCCAGCAGCCCGCAGACGGGGGTAGCCCCCACAGATACGCAGTATTTT. Drawing the rest from reference TRBV9 and TRBJ2-3, the complete variable domain is DSGVTQTPKHLITATGQRVTLRCSPRSGDLSVYWYQQSLDQGLQFLIQYYNGEERAKGNILERFSAQQFPDLHSELNLSSLELGDSALYFCASSPQTGVAPTDTQYFGPGTRLTVL.